This T cell receptor (beta chain) was profiled in a study of blood T cell repertoires in COVID-19 (dated by TCRdb to about 2020). For the wider study: Samples from collaborators originated in the United States, Italy and Spain and spanned both the acute and convalescent phases of COVID-19. The prospective study material was composed of cDNA or gDNA derived from T cells, B-cell-depleted T cells, or PBMCs. The samples were drawn from two sources: the first 160 participants of the ongoing ImmuneRACE study, and about 1,300 subjects contributed by 6 global collaborators. Deeply sampled blood TCRbeta repertoires from subjects exposed to, actively infected with, or recovered from COVID-19 were included in the dataset. A freely available public database, intended as a resource for researchers studying the immune response to SARS-CoV-2, is where the repertoires were released. Sample metadata almost always included a de-identified subject ID, COVID-19 status, age in years and sex. Where HLA class I and class II types were available, the types were taken from metadata supplied by the sample provider, not from assay-based typing. General conclusions and limits of the study: How much clinical and demographic metadata was included differed by source and by participant, and the metadata was provided uncurated.

As to this clone: Its cognate antigen has yet to be identified. Per-base qualities were not stored, and no clone one base away is much larger.

CDR1 MNHEY and CDR2 SMNVEV are derived from the germline V gene (reference sequence). Trimming accounts for 2 bases at V and 4 bases at J, while the number of junction bases matched to no gene is 5. Spanning cysteine to phenylalanine, the CDR3 consists of 15 amino acids. Here the CDR3 DNA is all that survives: 45 bases in frame from base 1. Whole blood was collected in K2EDTA tubes by collaborating institutions according to the institutions' own protocols. For TCRbeta analysis, collaborator samples were shipped as frozen whole blood, as isolated PBMCs, or as DNA extracted from either sample type. TCRbeta CDR3 regions were amplified from genomic DNA using the immunoSEQ Assay, a bias-controlled multiplex PCR. The original pipeline was this. The number of nucleated cells in each sample was estimated by amplification of reference gene primers within the assay. Sequence reads were collapsed and filtered to measure the absolute abundance of every unique TCRbeta CDR3 rearrangement. For each sample, productive Simpson clonality was calculated by taking the square root of Simpson's diversity index across productive rearrangements. TCRdb retrieved this table from immuneACCESS and kept in-frame rearrangements only. Not all clones are present; in checked studies, unresolved V genes account for under half, and no reason is known for the remainder. That table supplies the V and J calls and clone size; D and trimming were determined from the DNA. For this sample there are around 200,000 clones; 83% appear just once. Clones ranked in the top ten supply 2.9% of the sample.

Sequences were obtained from peripheral blood. The chain was built from TRBV27 and TRBJ2-3, with 8 middle bases fitting TRBD1. This receptor was identified in a middle-aged man with active or convalescent COVID-19. The nucleotide sequence is given as TGTGCCAGCAGTTTAGGGCAACAGGGGGCAGATACGCAGTATTTT. This codes for CASSLGQQGADTQYF.